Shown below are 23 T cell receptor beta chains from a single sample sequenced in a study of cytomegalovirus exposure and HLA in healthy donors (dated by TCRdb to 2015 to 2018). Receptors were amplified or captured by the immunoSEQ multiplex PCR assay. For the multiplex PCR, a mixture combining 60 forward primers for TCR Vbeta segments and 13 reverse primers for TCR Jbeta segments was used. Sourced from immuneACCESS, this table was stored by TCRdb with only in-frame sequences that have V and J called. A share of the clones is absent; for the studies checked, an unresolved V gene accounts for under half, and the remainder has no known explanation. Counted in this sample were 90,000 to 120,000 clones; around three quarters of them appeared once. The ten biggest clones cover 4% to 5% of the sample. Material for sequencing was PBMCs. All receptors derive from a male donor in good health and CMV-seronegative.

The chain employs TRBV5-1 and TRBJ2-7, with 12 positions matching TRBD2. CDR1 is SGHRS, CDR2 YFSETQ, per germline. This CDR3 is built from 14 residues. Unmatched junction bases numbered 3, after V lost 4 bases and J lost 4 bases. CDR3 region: CASSPTSGSYEQYF. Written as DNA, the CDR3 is TGCGCCAGCAGCCCGACTAGCGGGAGTTACGAGCAGTACTTC.

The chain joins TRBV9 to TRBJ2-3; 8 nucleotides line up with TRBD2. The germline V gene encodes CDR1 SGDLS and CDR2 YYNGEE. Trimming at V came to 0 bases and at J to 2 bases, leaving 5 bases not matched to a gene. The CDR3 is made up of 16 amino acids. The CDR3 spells CASSVGTSLNTDTQYF. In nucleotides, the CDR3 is TGTGCCAGCAGCGTAGGGACTAGCCTCAACACAGATACGCAGTATTTT.

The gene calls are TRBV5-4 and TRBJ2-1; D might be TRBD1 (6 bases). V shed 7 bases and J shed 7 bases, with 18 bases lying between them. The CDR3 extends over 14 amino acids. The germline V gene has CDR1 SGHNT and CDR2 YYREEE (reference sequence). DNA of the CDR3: TGTGCCAGCGCTACGAGGGCAGGGGTGAATGAGCAGTTCTTC. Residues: CASATRAGVNEQFF.

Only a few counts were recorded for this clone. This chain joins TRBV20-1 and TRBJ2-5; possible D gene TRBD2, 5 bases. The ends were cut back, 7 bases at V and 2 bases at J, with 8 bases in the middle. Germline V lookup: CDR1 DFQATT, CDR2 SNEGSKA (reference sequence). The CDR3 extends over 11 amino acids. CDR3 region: CSGTVQETQYF. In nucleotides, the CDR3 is TGCAGTGGGACTGTACAAGAGACCCAGTACTTC.

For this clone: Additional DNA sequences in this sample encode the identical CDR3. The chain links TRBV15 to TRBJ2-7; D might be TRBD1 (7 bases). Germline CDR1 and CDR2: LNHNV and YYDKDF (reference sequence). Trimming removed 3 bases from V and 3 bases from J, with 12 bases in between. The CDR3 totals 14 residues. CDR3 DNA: TGTGCCACCAGCAGGGACAGGCGGGGCTACGAGCAGTACTTC. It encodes CATSRDRRGYEQYF.

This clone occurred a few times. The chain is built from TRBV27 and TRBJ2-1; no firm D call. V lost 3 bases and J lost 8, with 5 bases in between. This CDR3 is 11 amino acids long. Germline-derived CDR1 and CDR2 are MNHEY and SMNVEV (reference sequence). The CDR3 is CASSFGDEQFF. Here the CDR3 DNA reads TGTGCCAGCAGTTTCGGAGATGAGCAGTTCTTC.

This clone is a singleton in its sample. The CDR3 is CASSIRGGDEQYF. Here the CDR3 DNA reads TGTGCCAGTAGTATACGGGGCGGGGACGAGCAGTACTTC. The J gene is TRBJ2-7, the V gene TRBV19, with D possibly TRBD2 on 6 matching bases. CDR1 and CDR2 from the germline V gene are LNHDA and SQIVND (reference sequence). The CDR3 consists of 13 residues. V was shortened by 2 bases and J by 5 bases, with 10 bases between the two germline ends.

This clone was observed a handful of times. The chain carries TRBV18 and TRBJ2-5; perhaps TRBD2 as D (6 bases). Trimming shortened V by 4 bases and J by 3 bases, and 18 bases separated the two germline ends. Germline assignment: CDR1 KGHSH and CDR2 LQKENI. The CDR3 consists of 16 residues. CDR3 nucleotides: TGTGCCAGCTCACTCCTTTCACCGGGACTCAAAGAGACCCAGTACTTC. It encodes CASSLLSPGLKETQYF.

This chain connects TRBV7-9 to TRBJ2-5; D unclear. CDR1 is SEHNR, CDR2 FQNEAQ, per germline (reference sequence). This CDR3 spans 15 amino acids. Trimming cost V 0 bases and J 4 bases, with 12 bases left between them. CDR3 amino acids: CASSLALRQPETQYF. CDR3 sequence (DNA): TGTGCCAGCAGCTTAGCGCTGCGGCAGCCAGAGACCCAGTACTTC.

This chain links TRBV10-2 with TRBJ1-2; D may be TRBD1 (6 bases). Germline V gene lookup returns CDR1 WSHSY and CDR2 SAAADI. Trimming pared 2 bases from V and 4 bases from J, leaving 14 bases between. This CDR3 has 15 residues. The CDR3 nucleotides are TGCGCCAGCAGTGAGGGACAGCTTAGTAGCTATGGCTACACCTTC. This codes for CASSEGQLSSYGYTF.

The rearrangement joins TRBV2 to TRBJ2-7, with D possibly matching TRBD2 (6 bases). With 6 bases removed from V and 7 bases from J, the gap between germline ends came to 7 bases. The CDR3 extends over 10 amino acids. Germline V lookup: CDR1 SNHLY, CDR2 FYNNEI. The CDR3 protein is CASRGGEQYF. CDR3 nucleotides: TGTGCCAGCAGGGGGGGAGAGCAGTACTTC. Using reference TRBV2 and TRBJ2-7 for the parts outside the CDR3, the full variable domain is EPEVTQTPSHQVTQMGQEVILRCVPISNHLYFYWYRQILGQKVEFLVSFYNNEISEKSEIFDDQFSVERPDGSNFTLKIRSTKLEDSAMYFCASRGGEQYFGPGTRLTVT.

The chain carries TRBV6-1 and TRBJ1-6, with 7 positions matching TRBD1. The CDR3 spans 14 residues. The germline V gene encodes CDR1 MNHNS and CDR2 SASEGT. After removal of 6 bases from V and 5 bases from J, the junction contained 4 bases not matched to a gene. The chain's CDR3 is CASSTQGDNSPLHF. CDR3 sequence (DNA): TGTGCCAGCAGCACCCAGGGGGATAATTCACCCCTCCACTTT.

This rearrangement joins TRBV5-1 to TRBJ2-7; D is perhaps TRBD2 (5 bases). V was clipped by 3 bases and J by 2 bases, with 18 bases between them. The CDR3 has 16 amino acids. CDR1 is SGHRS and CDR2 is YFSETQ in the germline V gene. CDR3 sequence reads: CASSSGGRAEPYEQYF. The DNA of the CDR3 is TGCGCCAGCAGCTCGGGCGGGCGAGCGGAGCCCTACGAGCAGTACTTC.

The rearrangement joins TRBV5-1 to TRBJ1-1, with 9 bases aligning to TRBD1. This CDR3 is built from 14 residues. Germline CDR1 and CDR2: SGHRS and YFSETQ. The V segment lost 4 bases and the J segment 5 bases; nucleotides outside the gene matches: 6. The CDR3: CASSRGQGGTEAFF. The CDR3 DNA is TGCGCCAGCAGCAGGGGACAGGGAGGGACTGAAGCTTTCTTT.

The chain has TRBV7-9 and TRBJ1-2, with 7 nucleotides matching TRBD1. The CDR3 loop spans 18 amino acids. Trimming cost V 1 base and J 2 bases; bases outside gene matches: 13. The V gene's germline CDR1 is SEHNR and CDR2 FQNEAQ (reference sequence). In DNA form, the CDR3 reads TGTGCCAGCAGCTTAGGTTACCGCACTGGGACAGTCAACTATGGCTACACCTTC. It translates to CASSLGYRTGTVNYGYTF.

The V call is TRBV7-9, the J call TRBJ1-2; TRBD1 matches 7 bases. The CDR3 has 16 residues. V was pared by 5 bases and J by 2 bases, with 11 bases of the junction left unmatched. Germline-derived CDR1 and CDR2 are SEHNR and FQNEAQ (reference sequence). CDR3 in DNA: TGTGCCAGCAGCCTACCCAGGACAGGCAGAAACTATGGCTACACCTTC. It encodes CASSLPRTGRNYGYTF.

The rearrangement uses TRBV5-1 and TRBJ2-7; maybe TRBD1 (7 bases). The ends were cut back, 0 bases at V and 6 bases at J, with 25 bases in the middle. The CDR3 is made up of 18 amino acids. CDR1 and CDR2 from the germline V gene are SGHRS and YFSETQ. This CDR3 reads CASSLDLQGGKATGEQYF. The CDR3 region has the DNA TGCGCCAGCAGCTTGGATTTGCAGGGGGGCAAGGCGACTGGCGAGCAGTACTTC.

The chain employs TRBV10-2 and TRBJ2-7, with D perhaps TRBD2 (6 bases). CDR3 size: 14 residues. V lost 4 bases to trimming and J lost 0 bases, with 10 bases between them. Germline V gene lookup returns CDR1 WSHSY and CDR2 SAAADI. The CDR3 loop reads CASSATGLSYEQYF. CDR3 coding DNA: TGCGCCAGCAGTGCAACGGGACTCTCCTACGAGCAGTACTTC.

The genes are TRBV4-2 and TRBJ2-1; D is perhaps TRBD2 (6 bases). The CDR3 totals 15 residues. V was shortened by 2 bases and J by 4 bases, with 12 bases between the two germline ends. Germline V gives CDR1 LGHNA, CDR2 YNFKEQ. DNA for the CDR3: TGTGCCAGCAGCCAAAGCCGGGACTCGTACAATGAGCAGTTCTTC. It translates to CASSQSRDSYNEQFF.

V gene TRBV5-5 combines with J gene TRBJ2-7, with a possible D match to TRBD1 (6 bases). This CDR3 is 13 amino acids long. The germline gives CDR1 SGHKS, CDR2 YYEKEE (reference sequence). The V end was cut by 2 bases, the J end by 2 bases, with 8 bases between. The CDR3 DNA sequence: TGTGCCAGCAGCTTCACAGGGACCTACGAGCAGTACTTC. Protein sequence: CASSFTGTYEQYF.

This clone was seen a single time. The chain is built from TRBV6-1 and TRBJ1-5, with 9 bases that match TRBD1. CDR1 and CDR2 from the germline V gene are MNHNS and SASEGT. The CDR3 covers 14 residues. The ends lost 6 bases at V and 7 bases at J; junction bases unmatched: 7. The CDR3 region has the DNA TGTGCCAGCAGGACGGACAGGGGATCCCAGCCCCAGCATTTT. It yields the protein CASRTDRGSQPQHF.

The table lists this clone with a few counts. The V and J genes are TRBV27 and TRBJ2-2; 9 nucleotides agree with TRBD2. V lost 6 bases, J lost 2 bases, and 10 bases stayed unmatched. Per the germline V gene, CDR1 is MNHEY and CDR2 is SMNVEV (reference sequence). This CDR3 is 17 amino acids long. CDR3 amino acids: CASSFGSGSLNTGELFF. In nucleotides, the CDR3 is TGTGCCAGCAGCTTCGGTAGCGGGAGTCTTAACACCGGGGAGCTGTTTTTT.

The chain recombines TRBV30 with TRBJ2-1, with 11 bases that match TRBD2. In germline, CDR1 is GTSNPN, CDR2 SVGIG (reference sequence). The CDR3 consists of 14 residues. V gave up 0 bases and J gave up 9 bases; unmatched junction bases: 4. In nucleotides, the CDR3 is TGTGCCTGGAGTGTACTAGCGGGAGTAAGTGAGCAGTTCTTC. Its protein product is CAWSVLAGVSEQFF.